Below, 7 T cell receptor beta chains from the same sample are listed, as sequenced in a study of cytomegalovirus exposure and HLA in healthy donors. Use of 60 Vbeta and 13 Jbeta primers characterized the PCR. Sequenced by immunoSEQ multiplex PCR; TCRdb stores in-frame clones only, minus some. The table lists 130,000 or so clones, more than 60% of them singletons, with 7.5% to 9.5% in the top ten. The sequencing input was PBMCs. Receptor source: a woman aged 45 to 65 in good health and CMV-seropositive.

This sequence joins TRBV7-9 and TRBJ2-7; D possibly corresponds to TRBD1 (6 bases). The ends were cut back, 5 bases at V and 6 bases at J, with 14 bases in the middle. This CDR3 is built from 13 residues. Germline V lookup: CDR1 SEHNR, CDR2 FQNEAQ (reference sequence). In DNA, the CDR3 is TGTGCCAGCAGCCCCGGGACAAGACGCGAGCAGTACTTC. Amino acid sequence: CASSPGTRREQYF.

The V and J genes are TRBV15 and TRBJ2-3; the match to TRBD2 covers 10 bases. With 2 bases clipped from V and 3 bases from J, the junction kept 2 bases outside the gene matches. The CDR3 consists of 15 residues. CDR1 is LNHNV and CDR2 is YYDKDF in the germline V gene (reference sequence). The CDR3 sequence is CATSRLAGETDTQYF. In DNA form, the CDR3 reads TGTGCCACCAGCAGACTAGCGGGGGAAACAGATACGCAGTATTTT.

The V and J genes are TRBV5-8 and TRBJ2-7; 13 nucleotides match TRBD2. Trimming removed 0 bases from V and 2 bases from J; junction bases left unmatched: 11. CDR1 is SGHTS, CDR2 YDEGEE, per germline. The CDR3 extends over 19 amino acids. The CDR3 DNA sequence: TGTGCCAGCAGCTTGGTAGGCGGGGCGGGACTAGCGGGAACCTACGAGCAGTACTTC. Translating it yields CASSLVGGAGLAGTYEQYF.

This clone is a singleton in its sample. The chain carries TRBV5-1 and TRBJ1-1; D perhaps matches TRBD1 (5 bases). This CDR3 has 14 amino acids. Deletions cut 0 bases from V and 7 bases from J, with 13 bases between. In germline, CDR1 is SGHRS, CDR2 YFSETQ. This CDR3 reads CASSLGQSSGEAFF. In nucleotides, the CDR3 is TGCGCCAGCAGCTTGGGACAGAGCTCCGGTGAAGCTTTCTTT.

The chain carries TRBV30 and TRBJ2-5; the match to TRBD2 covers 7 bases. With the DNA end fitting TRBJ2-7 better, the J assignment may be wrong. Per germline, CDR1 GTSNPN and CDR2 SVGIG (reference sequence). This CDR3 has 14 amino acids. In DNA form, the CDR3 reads TGTGCCTGGAGGGGAGGGTTCGGTAACTACGAGCAGTACTTC. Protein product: CAWRGGFGNYEQYF.

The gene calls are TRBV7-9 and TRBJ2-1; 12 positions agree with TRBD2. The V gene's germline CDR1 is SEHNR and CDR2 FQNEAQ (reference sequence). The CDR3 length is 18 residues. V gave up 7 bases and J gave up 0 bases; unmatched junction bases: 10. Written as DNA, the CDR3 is TGTGCCAGCACCAAACTAGCGGGGGGACTCAGCTCCTACAATGAGCAGTTCTTC. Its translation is CASTKLAGGLSSYNEQFF.

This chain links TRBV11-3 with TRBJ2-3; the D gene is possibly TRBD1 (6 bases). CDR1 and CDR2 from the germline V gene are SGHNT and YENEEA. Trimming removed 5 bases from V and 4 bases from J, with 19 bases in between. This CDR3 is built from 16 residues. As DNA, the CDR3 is TGTGCCAGCAGCCCCGGGACAAGTATTGATGCAGATACGCAGTATTTT. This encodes CASSPGTSIDADTQYF.